This T cell receptor beta chain was found in a study of shared clonotypes between healthy human individuals. Naive CD8 cells comprised CD45RO-negative, CCR7-positively selected cells, excluding terminally differentiated effector memory CD45RA+ cells. Study-level results: As a rule, naive subsets had a larger estimated richness than memory subsets.

About this clone itself: The antigen is undetermined. Within the sample, other DNA sequences also encode this same CDR3.

For every subset, genomic DNA was evenly distributed across several immunoSEQ plates. Here immunoSEQ multiplex PCR was the method, and the copy in TCRdb shows in-frame clones only, minus some. The sample has about 750,000 clones, 80% to 95% seen once; the top ten hold 24%. The CDR3 runs to 13 residues. Trimming left V 3 bases short and J 5 bases short, with 10 bases between. In germline, CDR1 is MDHEN, CDR2 SYDVKM. Input material: naive CD8+ T cells sorted from blood. This chain joins TRBV28 and TRBJ1-1, with TRBD1 as a possible D gene (5 bases). The receptor's source is a man aged 30 to 45 in good health. The DNA of the CDR3 is TGTGCCAGCAGTTTCGGGGGGAATACTGAAGCTTTCTTT. It is translated as CASSFGGNTEAFF. Combining the CDR3 with reference TRBV28 and TRBJ1-1 gives the whole variable domain DVKVTQSSRYLVKRTGEKVFLECVQDMDHENMFWYRQDPGLGLRLIYFSYDVKMKEKGDIPEGYSVSREKKERFSLILESASTNQTSMYLCASSFGGNTEAFFGQGTRLTVV.